This T cell receptor beta chain originates from a study of blood T cell repertoires in COVID-19 (dated by TCRdb to the early 2020s). As for the study more broadly: Samples covering the acute and convalescent phases of COVID-19 were provided by collaborators in the United States, Italy and Spain. The material from the prospective study consisted of cDNA or gDNA derived from T cells, B-cell-depleted T cells, or PBMCs. The dataset comprised deeply sampled blood TCRbeta repertoires from subjects exposed to, actively infected with, or recovered from COVID-19. A freely available public database, intended as a resource for researchers studying the immune response to SARS-CoV-2, is where the repertoires were released. The samples were drawn from the first 160 participants of the ongoing ImmuneRACE study and from roughly 1,300 subjects provided by 6 global collaborators. Sample metadata almost always included a de-identified subject ID, COVID-19 status, age in years and sex. Where available, HLA class I and class II types were obtained from metadata supplied by the sample provider rather than from assay-based typing. Study-wide findings and limitations: How much clinical and demographic metadata was included differed by source and by participant, and the metadata was provided uncurated.

The immunoSEQ Assay, a bias-controlled multiplex PCR, was used to amplify TCRbeta CDR3 regions from genomic DNA. In the paper's pipeline: The number of nucleated cells in each sample was estimated by amplification of reference gene primers within the assay. Sequence reads were collapsed and filtered to measure the absolute abundance of every unique TCRbeta CDR3 rearrangement. Productive Simpson clonality was computed per sample as the square root of Simpson's diversity index over productive rearrangements. TCRdb's version of the immuneACCESS table is confined to in-frame rearrangements and falls short of the full clone set. An unresolved V gene accounts for under half of the shortfall where checked; the remainder is of unknown origin. V and J calls and clone size follow that table, whereas D and trimming were derived from the DNA. The sample yields fewer than 65,000 clones; around 90% were counted once. The leading ten clones occupy roughly a tenth of the sample.

Whole blood was collected in K2EDTA tubes by collaborating institutions according to the institutions' own protocols. For TCRbeta analysis, collaborator samples were shipped as frozen whole blood, as isolated PBMCs, or as DNA extracted from either sample type. About this clone: Its antigen specificity is not known. Base qualities are not provided; no much larger clone lies one nucleotide away.

A distance of 12 bases separates the germline ends of V and J, which lose 3 bases and 2 bases respectively. The CDR3 runs 15 amino acids, cysteine and phenylalanine included. The CDR3 DNA has 45 bases and is translated from base 1. Based on the germline V gene (reference sequence), the CDR1 and CDR2 sequences are SGHNT and YYREEE. Recombination connected TRBV5-4 to TRBJ2-1; too little of a D gene remains to name it. Sequenced: peripheral blood. This receptor was obtained from a human donor with acute or convalescent COVID-19. The donor label of this sample is uncertain. The bases read TGTGCCAGCAGCTCCCGCAACTCCCCCTACAATGAGCAGTTCTTC. Its protein is CASSSRNSPYNEQFF.